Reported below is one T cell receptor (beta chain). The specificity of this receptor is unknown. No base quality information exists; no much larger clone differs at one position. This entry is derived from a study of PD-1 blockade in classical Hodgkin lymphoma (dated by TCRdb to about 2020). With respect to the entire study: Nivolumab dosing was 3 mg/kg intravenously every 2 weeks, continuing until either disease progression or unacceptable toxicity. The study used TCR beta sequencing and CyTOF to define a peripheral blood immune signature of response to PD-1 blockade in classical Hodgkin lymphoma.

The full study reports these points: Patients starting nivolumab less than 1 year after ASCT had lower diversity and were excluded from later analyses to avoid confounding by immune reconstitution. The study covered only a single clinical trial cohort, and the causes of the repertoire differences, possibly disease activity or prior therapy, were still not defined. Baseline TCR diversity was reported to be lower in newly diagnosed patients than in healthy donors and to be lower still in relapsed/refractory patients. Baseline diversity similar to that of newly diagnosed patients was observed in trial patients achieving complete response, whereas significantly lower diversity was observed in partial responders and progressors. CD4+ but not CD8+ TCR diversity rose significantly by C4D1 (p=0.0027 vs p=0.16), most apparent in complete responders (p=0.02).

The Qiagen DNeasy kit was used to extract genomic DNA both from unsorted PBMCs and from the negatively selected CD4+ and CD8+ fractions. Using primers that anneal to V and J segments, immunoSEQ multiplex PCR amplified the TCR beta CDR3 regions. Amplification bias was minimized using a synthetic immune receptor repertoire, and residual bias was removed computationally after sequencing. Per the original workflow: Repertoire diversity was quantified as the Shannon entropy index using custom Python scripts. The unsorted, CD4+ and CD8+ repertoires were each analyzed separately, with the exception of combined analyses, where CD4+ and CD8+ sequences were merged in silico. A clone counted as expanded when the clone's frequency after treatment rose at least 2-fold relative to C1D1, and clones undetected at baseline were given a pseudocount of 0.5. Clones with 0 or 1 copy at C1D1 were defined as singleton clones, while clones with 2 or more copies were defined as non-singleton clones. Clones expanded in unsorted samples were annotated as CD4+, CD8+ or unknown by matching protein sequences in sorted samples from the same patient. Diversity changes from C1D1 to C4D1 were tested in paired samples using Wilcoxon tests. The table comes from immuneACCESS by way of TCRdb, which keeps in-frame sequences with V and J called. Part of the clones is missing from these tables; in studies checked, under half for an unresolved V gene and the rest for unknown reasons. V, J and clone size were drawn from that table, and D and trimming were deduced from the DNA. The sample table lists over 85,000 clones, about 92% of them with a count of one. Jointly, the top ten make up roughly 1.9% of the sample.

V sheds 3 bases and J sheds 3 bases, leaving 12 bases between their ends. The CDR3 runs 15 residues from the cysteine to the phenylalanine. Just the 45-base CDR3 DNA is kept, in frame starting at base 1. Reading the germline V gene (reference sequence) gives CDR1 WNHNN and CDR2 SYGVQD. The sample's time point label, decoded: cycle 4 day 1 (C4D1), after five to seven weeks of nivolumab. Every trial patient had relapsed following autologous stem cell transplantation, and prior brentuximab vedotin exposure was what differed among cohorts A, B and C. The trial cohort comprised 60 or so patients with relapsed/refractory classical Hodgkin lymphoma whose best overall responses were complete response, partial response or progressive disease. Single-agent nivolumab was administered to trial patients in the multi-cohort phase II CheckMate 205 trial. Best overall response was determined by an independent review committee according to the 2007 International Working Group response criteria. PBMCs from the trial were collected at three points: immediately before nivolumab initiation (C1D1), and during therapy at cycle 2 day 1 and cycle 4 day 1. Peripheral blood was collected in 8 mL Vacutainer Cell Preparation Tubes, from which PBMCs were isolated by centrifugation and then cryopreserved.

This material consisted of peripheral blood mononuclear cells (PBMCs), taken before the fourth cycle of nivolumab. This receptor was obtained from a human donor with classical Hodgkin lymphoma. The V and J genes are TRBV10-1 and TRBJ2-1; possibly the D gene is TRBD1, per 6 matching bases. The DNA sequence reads TGCGCCAGCAGTGATTCCAGGACAGTCTACAATGAGCAGTTCTTC. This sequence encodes CASSDSRTVYNEQFF.